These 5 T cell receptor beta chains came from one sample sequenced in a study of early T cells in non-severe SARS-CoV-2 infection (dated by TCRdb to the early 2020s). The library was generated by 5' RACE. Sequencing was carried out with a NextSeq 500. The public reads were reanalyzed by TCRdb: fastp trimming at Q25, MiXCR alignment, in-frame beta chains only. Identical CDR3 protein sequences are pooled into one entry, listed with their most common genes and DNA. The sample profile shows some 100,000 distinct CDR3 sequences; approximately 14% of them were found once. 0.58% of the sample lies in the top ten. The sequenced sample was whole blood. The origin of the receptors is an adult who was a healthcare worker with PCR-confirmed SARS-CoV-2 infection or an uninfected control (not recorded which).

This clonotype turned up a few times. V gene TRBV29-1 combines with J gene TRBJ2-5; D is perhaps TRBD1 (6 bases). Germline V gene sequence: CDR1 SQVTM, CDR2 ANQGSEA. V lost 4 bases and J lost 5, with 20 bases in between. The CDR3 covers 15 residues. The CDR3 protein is CSVVPLDIGGETQYF. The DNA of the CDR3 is TGCAGCGTTGTCCCTCTTGACATAGGGGGTGAGACCCAGTACTTC. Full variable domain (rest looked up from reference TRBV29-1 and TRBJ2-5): SAVISQKPSRDICQRGTSLTIQCQVDSQVTMMFWYRQQPGQSLTLIATANQGSEATYESGFVIDKFPISRPNLTFSTLTVSNMSPEDSSIYLCSVVPLDIGGETQYFGPGTRLLVL.

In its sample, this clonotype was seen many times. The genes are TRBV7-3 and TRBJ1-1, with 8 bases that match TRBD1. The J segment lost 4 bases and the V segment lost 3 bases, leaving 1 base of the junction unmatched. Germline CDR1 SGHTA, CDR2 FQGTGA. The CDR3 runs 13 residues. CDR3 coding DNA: TGTGCCAGCAGCTTGACAGGGGCCACTGAAGCTTTCTTT. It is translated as CASSLTGATEAFF.

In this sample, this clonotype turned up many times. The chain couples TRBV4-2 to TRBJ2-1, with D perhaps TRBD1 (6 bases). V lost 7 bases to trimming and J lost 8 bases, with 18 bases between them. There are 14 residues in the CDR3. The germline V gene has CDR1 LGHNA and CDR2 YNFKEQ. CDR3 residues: CASTRHRDIDEQFF. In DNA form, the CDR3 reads TGTGCCAGCACCCGGCACAGGGATATCGATGAGCAGTTCTTC.

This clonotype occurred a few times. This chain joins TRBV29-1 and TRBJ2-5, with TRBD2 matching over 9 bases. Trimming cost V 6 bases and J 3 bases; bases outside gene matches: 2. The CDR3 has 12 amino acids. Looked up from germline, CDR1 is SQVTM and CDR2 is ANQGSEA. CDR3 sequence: CSVRTSEETQYF. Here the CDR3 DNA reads TGCAGCGTGAGGACTAGCGAAGAGACCCAGTACTTC.

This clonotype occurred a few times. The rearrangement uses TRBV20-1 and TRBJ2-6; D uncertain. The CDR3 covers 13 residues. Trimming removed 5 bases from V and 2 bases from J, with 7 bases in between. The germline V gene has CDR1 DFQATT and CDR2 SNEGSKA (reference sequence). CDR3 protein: CSARSTGANVLTF. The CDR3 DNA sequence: TGCAGTGCTCGAAGTACTGGGGCCAACGTCCTGACTTTC.